This passage covers 8 T cell receptor beta chains from one sample sequenced in a study of blood T cell repertoires in COVID-19. Measured with immunoSEQ multiplex PCR; TCRdb has only the in-frame clones, and not every one. The data contain about 120,000 clones, over 65% of them seen just once; the ten biggest clones take up 3.5% to 5.5%. The sample was peripheral blood. The receptors stem from a woman between 65 and 79 years old with acute or convalescent COVID-19.

The table lists this clone with a few counts. This chain links TRBV30 with TRBJ1-6; perhaps TRBD1 as D (6 bases). The CDR3 contains 12 residues. Trimming removed 5 bases from V and 7 bases from J, with 9 bases in between. Germline V gene data show CDR1 as GTSNPN and CDR2 as SVGIG (reference sequence). Here the CDR3 reads CAWGRGNSPLHF. The CDR3 DNA is TGTGCCTGGGGCAGGGGCAATTCACCCCTCCACTTT. Combining the CDR3 with reference TRBV30 and TRBJ1-6 gives the whole variable domain SQTIHQWPATLVQPVGSPLSLECTVEGTSNPNLYWYRQAAGRGLQLLFYSVGIGQISSEVPQNLSASRPQDRQFILSSKKLLLSDSGFYLCAWGRGNSPLHFGNGTRLTVT.

This clone has just a few counts. The chain couples TRBV19 to TRBJ2-2, with D possibly TRBD2 on 7 matching bases. Trimming removed 3 bases from V and 7 bases from J, with 18 bases in between. Per germline, CDR1 LNHDA and CDR2 SQIVND (reference sequence). This CDR3 has 16 residues. CDR3 sequence (DNA): TGTGCCAGTAGTATTTCGCGGGGGCAGGCTGGCGGGGAGCTGTTTTTT. Protein sequence: CASSISRGQAGGELFF.

This chain links TRBV5-6 with TRBJ1-2; 9 bases align to TRBD1. The CDR3 contains 14 residues. Germline V lookup: CDR1 SGHDT, CDR2 YYEEEE. V shed 0 bases and J 10 bases; nucleotides not matched to a gene: 7. The CDR3: CASSLEGQGQLYTF. CDR3 nucleotide sequence: TGTGCCAGCAGCTTGGAGGGACAGGGCCAACTCTACACCTTC.

The chain combines TRBV27 with TRBJ1-5, with a weak D call TRBD1 (6 bases). This CDR3 region has 14 residues. Germline lookup yields CDR1 MNHEY and CDR2 SMNVEV (reference sequence). Trimming stripped 3 bases from V and 4 bases from J, with 10 bases between. The CDR3 protein is CASSFGQKNQPQHF. CDR3 DNA sequence: TGTGCCAGCAGTTTTGGACAGAAAAATCAGCCCCAGCATTTT.

The V and J genes are TRBV9 and TRBJ1-3, with TRBD1 matching over 8 bases. Germline loops: CDR1 SGDLS, CDR2 YYNGEE. The CDR3 length is 16 residues. The trim removed 1 base at V and 2 bases at J, leaving 5 bases unmatched. CDR3 DNA: TGTGCCAGCAGCGTATCCGACAGGGGAGCTGGAAACACCATATATTTT. It yields the protein CASSVSDRGAGNTIYF.

This sequence joins TRBV7-9 and TRBJ2-1; 8 nucleotides match TRBD1. This CDR3 is built from 12 residues. CDR1 and CDR2 (germline): SEHNR, FQNEAQ (reference sequence). Losses at the gene ends were 6 bases for V and 9 bases for J; bases not matched to a gene: 4. The CDR3 is CASSYGQGEQFF. The CDR3 DNA reads TGTGCCAGCAGTTACGGACAGGGTGAGCAGTTCTTC.

This clone was observed a handful of times. V and J are TRBV19 and TRBJ1-2, with TRBD1 matching 7 bases. The CDR3 is made up of 13 amino acids. CDR1 LNHDA and CDR2 SQIVND come from the germline V gene (reference sequence). V dropped 5 bases and J dropped 6; count of bases not matched to a gene: 6. This CDR3 is CASSEGDRDGYTF. The DNA for the CDR3 is TGTGCCAGTAGTGAAGGGGACAGAGATGGCTACACCTTC.

Turning to this clone: Other nucleotide sequences in the sample specify the same CDR3. This chain links TRBV30 with TRBJ1-1, with 7 nucleotides matching TRBD1. The germline gives CDR1 GTSNPN, CDR2 SVGIG (reference sequence). V lost 5 bases, J lost 0 bases, and 3 bases stayed unmatched. The CDR3 is 13 residues long. The CDR3 DNA sequence: TGTGCCTGGTCCGGACAGGTGAACACTGAAGCTTTCTTT. Protein sequence: CAWSGQVNTEAFF.